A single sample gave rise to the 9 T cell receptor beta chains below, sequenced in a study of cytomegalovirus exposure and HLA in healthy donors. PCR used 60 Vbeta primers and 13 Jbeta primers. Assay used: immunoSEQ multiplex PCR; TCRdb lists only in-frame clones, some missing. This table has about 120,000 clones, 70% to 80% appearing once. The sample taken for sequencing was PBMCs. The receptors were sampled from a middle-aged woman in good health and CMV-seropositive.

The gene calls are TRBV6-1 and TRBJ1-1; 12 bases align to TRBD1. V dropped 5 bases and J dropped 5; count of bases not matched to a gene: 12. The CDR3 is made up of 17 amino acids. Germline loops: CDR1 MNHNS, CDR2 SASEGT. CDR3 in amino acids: CASSQGGGQGAKTEAFF. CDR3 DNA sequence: TGTGCCAGCAGTCAAGGGGGGGGACAGGGGGCAAAGACTGAAGCTTTCTTT.

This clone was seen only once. The CDR3 DNA reads as TGTGCCAGCAGCAGCGGCCCCAACACTGAAGCTTTCTTT. Amino acid sequence: CASSSGPNTEAFF. The chain carries TRBV7-3 and TRBJ1-1, with unresolved D. CDR3 length equals 13 residues. The V end lost 5 bases, the J end lost 2 bases, and 9 bases lay between the germline ends. The V gene's germline CDR1 is SGHTA and CDR2 FQGTGA.

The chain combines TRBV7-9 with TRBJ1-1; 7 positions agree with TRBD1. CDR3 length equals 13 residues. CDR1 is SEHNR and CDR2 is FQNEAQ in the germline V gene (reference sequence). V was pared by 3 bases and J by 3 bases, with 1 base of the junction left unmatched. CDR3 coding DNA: TGTGCCAGCAGCTTCACAGGGGACACTGAAGCTTTCTTT. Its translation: CASSFTGDTEAFF.

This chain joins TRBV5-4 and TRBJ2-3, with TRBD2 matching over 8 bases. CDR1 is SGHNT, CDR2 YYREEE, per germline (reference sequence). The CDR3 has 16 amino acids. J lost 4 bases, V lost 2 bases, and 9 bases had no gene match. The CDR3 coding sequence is TGTGCCAGCAGCTTTATGGTGGCGGGAGGCTCAGATACGCAGTATTTT. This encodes CASSFMVAGGSDTQYF.

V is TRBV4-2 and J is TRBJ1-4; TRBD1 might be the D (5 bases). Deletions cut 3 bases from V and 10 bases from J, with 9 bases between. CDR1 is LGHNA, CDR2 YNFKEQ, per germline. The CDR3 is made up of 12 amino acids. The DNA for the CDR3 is TGTGCCAGCAGCCAGAGCCAGGGAAAACTGTTTTTT. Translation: CASSQSQGKLFF.

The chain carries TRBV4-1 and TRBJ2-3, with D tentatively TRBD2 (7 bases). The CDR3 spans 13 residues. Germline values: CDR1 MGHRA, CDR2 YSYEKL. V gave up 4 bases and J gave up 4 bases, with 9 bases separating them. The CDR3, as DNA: TGCGCCAGCAGCCGGGAGGGGGCAGATACGCAGTATTTT. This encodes CASSREGADTQYF.

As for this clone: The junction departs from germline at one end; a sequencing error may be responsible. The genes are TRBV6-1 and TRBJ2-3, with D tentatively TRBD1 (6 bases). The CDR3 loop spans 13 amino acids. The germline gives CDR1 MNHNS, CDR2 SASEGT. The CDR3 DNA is TGTGCCAGCAGTGAATCGTTCGGAGAGGGTCAGGGGTTT. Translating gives CASSESFGEGQGF.

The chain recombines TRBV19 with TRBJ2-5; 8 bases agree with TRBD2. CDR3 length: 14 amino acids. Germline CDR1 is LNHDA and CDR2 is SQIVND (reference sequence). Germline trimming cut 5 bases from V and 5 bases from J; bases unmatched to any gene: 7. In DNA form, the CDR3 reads TGTGCCAGTAGTGTCGGACTAGCAGGGGAGACCCAGTACTTC. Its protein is CASSVGLAGETQYF.

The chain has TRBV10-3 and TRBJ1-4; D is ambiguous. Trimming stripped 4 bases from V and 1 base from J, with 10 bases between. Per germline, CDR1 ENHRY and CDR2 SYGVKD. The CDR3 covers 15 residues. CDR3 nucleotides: TGTGCCATCAGTGCCGGGGTGGGAACTAATGAAAAACTGTTTTTT. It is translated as CAISAGVGTNEKLFF.